This is a list of T cell receptor beta chains from one sample in a study of beta chain features in type 1 diabetes. Assay used: immunoSEQ multiplex PCR; TCRdb lists only in-frame clones, some missing. The sample includes roughly 370,000 clones, about 15% of them seen just once. The sample consisted of naive CD4+ T cells from blood. These receptors were obtained from a young man in good health. Both conserved end residues are part of each CDR3. Each record gives: clone size, V gene, D gene, J gene, CDR3 DNA, CDR3 protein. The D gene is left open where the match is weak. Rows may omit the clone size; those that give it use once, few, many or a size class.

abundance: .
v_gene: TRBV4-1
d_gene: .
j_gene: TRBJ2-1
CDR3nt: TGCGCCAGCAGCCAAATATCGAGTGCTGGGGAATTATTCTTC
CDR3aa: CASSQISSAGELFF

abundance: few
v_gene: TRBV7-9
d_gene: .
j_gene: TRBJ2-3
CDR3nt: TGTGCCAGCAGCTTAGACGGGCGAGATACGCAGTATTTT
CDR3aa: CASSLDGRDTQYF

abundance: .
v_gene: TRBV6-5
d_gene: TRBD1
j_gene: TRBJ1-2
CDR3nt: TGTGCCAGCAGCTTGGACAGGGATAATGGCTACACCTTC
CDR3aa: CASSLDRDNGYTF

abundance: few
v_gene: TRBV7-9
d_gene: TRBD2
j_gene: TRBJ2-3
CDR3nt: TGTGCCAGCAGCTTAGACCTAGCGGGAGTGGTGTATTTT
CDR3aa: CASSLDLAGVVYF

abundance: few
v_gene: TRBV15
d_gene: .
j_gene: TRBJ2-5
CDR3nt: TGTGCCACCAGCAGAGATCGACAGCAAGAGACCCAGTACTTC
CDR3aa: CATSRDRQQETQYF

abundance: .
v_gene: TRBV6-6
d_gene: .
j_gene: TRBJ2-1
CDR3nt: TGTGCCAGCAGTTACTTGAGGACAGCGGTCTACAATGAGCAGTTCTTC
CDR3aa: CASSYLRTAVYNEQFF

abundance: .
v_gene: TRBV9
d_gene: TRBD2
j_gene: TRBJ2-5
CDR3nt: TGTGCCAGCAGCGTAGAGGCTAGCGGGAGGTCTAGGGAGACCCAGTACTTC
CDR3aa: CASSVEASGRSRETQYF

abundance: .
v_gene: TRBV29-1
d_gene: .
j_gene: TRBJ2-7
CDR3nt: TGCAGCGTTGAACCCCGAAGGTTAAGGCCCCACGAGCAGTACTTC
CDR3aa: CSVEPRRLRPHEQYF

abundance: few
v_gene: TRBV9
d_gene: TRBD2
j_gene: TRBJ2-3
CDR3nt: TGTGCCAGCAGCGCTACCTCCGGGACTAGCGGGACAGATACGCAGTATTTT
CDR3aa: CASSATSGTSGTDTQYF

abundance: few
v_gene: TRBV7-2
d_gene: .
j_gene: TRBJ2-5
CDR3nt: TGTGCCAGCAGCTTATGGAGGGAAGAGACCCAGTACTTC
CDR3aa: CASSLWREETQYF

abundance: .
v_gene: TRBV9
d_gene: .
j_gene: TRBJ1-2
CDR3nt: TGTGCCAGCAGCCCGACATCGGGGCACTATGGCTACACCTTC
CDR3aa: CASSPTSGHYGYTF

abundance: few
v_gene: TRBV30
d_gene: .
j_gene: TRBJ2-1
CDR3nt: TGTGCCTGGAGTTTACTAGTCCACAATGAGCAGTTCTTC
CDR3aa: CAWSLLVHNEQFF

abundance: once
v_gene: TRBV5-1
d_gene: .
j_gene: TRBJ2-1
CDR3nt: TGCGCCAGCAAGGGGGACGGATACAATGAGCAGTTCTTC
CDR3aa: CASKGDGYNEQFF

abundance: few
v_gene: TRBV30
d_gene: .
j_gene: TRBJ1-2
CDR3nt: TGTGCCTGGAGTCCGGACCGGAACTATGGCTACACCTTC
CDR3aa: CAWSPDRNYGYTF

abundance: .
v_gene: TRBV21-1
d_gene: .
j_gene: TRBJ2-5
CDR3nt: TGTGCCAGCAGCTCATACCCCGGGCAGAAAGAGACCCAGTACTTC
CDR3aa: CASSSYPGQKETQYF

abundance: .
v_gene: TRBV5-1
d_gene: .
j_gene: TRBJ2-5
CDR3nt: TGCGCCAGCAGGAGTCCCCAAGAGACCCAGTACTTC
CDR3aa: CASRSPQETQYF

abundance: few
v_gene: TRBV25-1
d_gene: .
j_gene: TRBJ2-3
CDR3nt: TGTGCCAGCAGGTCCCAGGATAGCACAGATACGCAGTATTTT
CDR3aa: CASRSQDSTDTQYF

abundance: .
v_gene: TRBV11-3
d_gene: .
j_gene: TRBJ2-5
CDR3nt: TGTGCCAGCAGCTTTTGGAAGGAAAAGCAGGAGACCCAGTACTTC
CDR3aa: CASSFWKEKQETQYF

abundance: .
v_gene: TRBV7-6
d_gene: .
j_gene: TRBJ2-1
CDR3nt: TGTGCCAGCAGCTTAAATTTAGGGCGGTCCTACAATGAGCAGTTCTTC
CDR3aa: CASSLNLGRSYNEQFF

abundance: .
v_gene: TRBV10-3
d_gene: .
j_gene: TRBJ1-1
CDR3nt: TGTGCCTGCGGACAGAACACTGAAGCTTTCTTT
CDR3aa: CACGQNTEAFF